One and the same sample provided the 30 T cell receptor beta chains below, sequenced in a study of T cell responses to AZD1222 COVID-19 vaccine. Method: immunoSEQ multiplex PCR; TCRdb's copy keeps in-frame clones and lacks some. The table records 120,000 or so clones, around 87% of them present only once. The specimen was peripheral blood, collected on day 0 of AZD1222 vaccination. These receptors were obtained from an adult in good health.

V usage is TRBV7-9 and J usage is TRBJ2-6; D uncertain. V was shortened by 4 bases and J by 0 bases, with 10 bases between the two germline ends. CDR1 is SEHNR, CDR2 FQNEAQ, per germline (reference sequence). The CDR3 consists of 16 residues. CDR3 DNA: TGTGCCAGCAGCTACGGAGAATACTCTGGGGCCAACGTCCTGACTTTC. This codes for CASSYGEYSGANVLTF.

This clone was counted once. This chain connects TRBV2 to TRBJ2-1; TRBD2 matches at 11 bases. The CDR3 totals 14 residues. The trim removed 6 bases at V and 6 bases at J, leaving 4 bases unmatched. The germline gives CDR1 SNHLY, CDR2 FYNNEI. The CDR3 spells CASRTSGTPNEQFF. The CDR3 region has the DNA TGTGCCAGCAGGACTAGCGGGACCCCCAATGAGCAGTTCTTC. Drawing the rest from reference TRBV2 and TRBJ2-1, the complete variable domain is EPEVTQTPSHQVTQMGQEVILRCVPISNHLYFYWYRQILGQKVEFLVSFYNNEISEKSEIFDDQFSVERPDGSNFTLKIRSTKLEDSAMYFCASRTSGTPNEQFFGPGTRLTVL.

The gene calls are TRBV30 and TRBJ1-2; 7 nucleotides match TRBD1. This CDR3 has 15 amino acids. After removal of 5 bases from V and 0 bases from J, the junction contained 9 bases not matched to a gene. Per germline, CDR1 GTSNPN and CDR2 SVGIG (reference sequence). CDR3 loop: CAWVDQTGPNYGYTF. CDR3 sequence (DNA): TGTGCCTGGGTGGATCAGACAGGGCCTAACTATGGCTACACCTTC. The full variable domain, rest sourced from reference TRBV30 and TRBJ1-2, is SQTIHQWPATLVQPVGSPLSLECTVEGTSNPNLYWYRQAAGRGLQLLFYSVGIGQISSEVPQNLSASRPQDRQFILSSKKLLLSDSGFYLCAWVDQTGPNYGYTFGSGTRLTVV.

On this clone: Other DNA sequences in the same sample also yield this CDR3. The V call is TRBV29-1, the J call TRBJ2-3; TRBD2 agrees at 11 bases. V shed 1 base and J 0 bases; nucleotides not matched to a gene: 0. Germline V gene data show CDR1 as SQVTM and CDR2 as ANQGSEA. This CDR3 spans 15 amino acids. Here the CDR3 DNA reads TGCAGCGTTGAAGGGACTAGCGGGAGCACAGATACGCAGTATTTT. Encoded protein: CSVEGTSGSTDTQYF.

CDR3: CAWRRQGANYGYTF. CDR3 coding DNA: TGTGCCTGGAGACGACAGGGGGCTAACTATGGCTACACCTTC. The V call is TRBV30, the J call TRBJ1-2; 9 bases line up with TRBD1. This CDR3 comprises 14 residues. The J segment lost 0 bases and the V segment lost 3 bases, leaving 2 bases of the junction unmatched. Germline CDR1 reads GTSNPN; CDR2 reads SVGIG (reference sequence).

This clone has only a few counts. The genes are TRBV28 and TRBJ1-5, with TRBD1 matching 7 bases. The V and J ends lost 2 bases and 7 bases, in that order; junction bases with no gene match: 8. The V gene's germline CDR1 is MDHEN and CDR2 SYDVKM. The CDR3 is 15 amino acids. CDR3 DNA: TGTGCCAGCAGTTTAGCAGGGGGAGGAAACCAGCCCCAGCATTTT. This encodes CASSLAGGGNQPQHF.

The rearrangement joins TRBV2 to TRBJ2-7; D may match TRBD1 or TRBD2 (5 bases each). Germline lookup yields CDR1 SNHLY and CDR2 FYNNEI. This CDR3 spans 14 amino acids. The V end was cut by 7 bases, the J end by 5 bases, with 18 bases between. The CDR3 loop is CASKGPGSVNEQYF. As DNA, the CDR3 is TGTGCCAGCAAGGGACCAGGGTCGGTCAACGAGCAGTACTTC. Variable domain in full (rest from reference TRBV2 and TRBJ2-7): EPEVTQTPSHQVTQMGQEVILRCVPISNHLYFYWYRQILGQKVEFLVSFYNNEISEKSEIFDDQFSVERPDGSNFTLKIRSTKLEDSAMYFCASKGPGSVNEQYFGPGTRLTVT.

The J gene is TRBJ1-5, the V gene TRBV6-1; D not resolved. Germline V gives CDR1 MNHNS, CDR2 SASEGT. The CDR3 spans 14 residues. V was cut by 1 base and J by 6 bases, with 10 bases left in between. The chain's CDR3 is CASSEGGGGQPQHF. The CDR3 DNA sequence: TGTGCCAGCAGTGAAGGGGGAGGCGGTCAGCCCCAGCATTTT.

V and J are TRBV7-3 and TRBJ2-5, with 10 bases lining up with TRBD2. J was trimmed by 5 bases and V by 2 bases; bases with no gene match: 5. Germline CDR1 SGHTA, CDR2 FQGTGA. The CDR3 totals 15 residues. The CDR3 bases are TGTGCCAGCAGCTTAGGTCTAGCGGGGGTCGAGACCCAGTACTTC. Amino acid sequence: CASSLGLAGVETQYF.

V usage is TRBV10-3 and J usage is TRBJ2-1; possibly TRBD1 for D (6 bases). Trimming cost V 3 bases and J 13 bases, with 13 bases left between them. Germline values: CDR1 ENHRY, CDR2 SYGVKD. The length of the CDR3 is 12 residues. CDR3 protein: CAISDPDRIQFF. DNA of the CDR3: TGTGCCATCAGTGACCCCGACAGGATACAGTTCTTC.

The chain joins TRBV29-1 to TRBJ2-1; 10 nucleotides align to TRBD1. Germline V gene data show CDR1 as SQVTM and CDR2 as ANQGSEA. The CDR3 runs 12 residues. CDR3 region: CLDRGLNNEQFF. CDR3 nucleotide sequence: TGCCTCGACAGGGGGCTGAACAATGAGCAGTTCTTC.

The genes are TRBV7-2 and TRBJ2-1; D might be TRBD2 (6 bases). The V gene lost 4 bases and the J gene lost 3 bases, with 10 bases spanning the gap. Germline lookup yields CDR1 SGHTA and CDR2 FQGNSA. The CDR3 is 14 amino acids. This chain's CDR3 is CASSSGSFYNEQFF. Here the CDR3 DNA reads TGTGCCAGCAGCTCCGGGAGCTTCTACAATGAGCAGTTCTTC. Full variable domain (missing parts from reference TRBV7-2 and TRBJ2-1): GAGVSQSPSNKVTEKGKDVELRCDPISGHTALYWYRQSLGQGLEFLIYFQGNSAPDKSGLPSDRFSAERTGGSVSTLTIQRTQQEDSAVYLCASSSGSFYNEQFFGPGTRLTVL.

J is TRBJ2-7 and V is TRBV7-8, with D possibly matching TRBD2 (5 bases). V lost 3 bases, J lost 6 bases, and 15 bases lay in between. Germline CDR1 SGHVS, CDR2 FQNEAQ. The CDR3 is made up of 14 amino acids. CDR3 protein: CASSFLGGSGEQYF. Here the CDR3 DNA reads TGTGCCAGCAGCTTCCTCGGCGGGTCCGGCGAGCAGTACTTC. Full variable domain (remainder filled in from reference TRBV7-8 and TRBJ2-7): GAGVSQSPRYKVAKRGQDVALRCDPISGHVSLFWYQQALGQGPEFLTYFQNEAQLDKSGLPSDRFFAERPEGSVSTLKIQRTQQEDSAVYLCASSFLGGSGEQYFGPGTRLTVT.

The chain has TRBV19 and TRBJ1-1; no clear D gene. CDR1 LNHDA and CDR2 SQIVND come from the germline V gene (reference sequence). V was pared by 4 bases and J by 2 bases, with 14 bases between. CDR3 length: 15 residues. As DNA, the CDR3 is TGTGCCAGTAGTAAAATGGGGATATCAAACACTGAAGCTTTCTTT. Protein: CASSKMGISNTEAFF.

The V call is TRBV28, the J call TRBJ2-7; D not resolved. The germline V gene has CDR1 MDHEN and CDR2 SYDVKM. V was pared by 6 bases and J by 3 bases, with 6 bases between. This CDR3 is built from 11 residues. The CDR3 reads CASRRVYEQYF. The CDR3 region has the DNA TGTGCCAGCAGGCGTGTCTACGAGCAGTACTTC.

The chain has TRBV5-6 and TRBJ1-2; 12 bases fit TRBD1. Per germline, CDR1 SGHDT and CDR2 YYEEEE. The V segment lost 4 bases and the J segment 2 bases; nucleotides outside the gene matches: 3. The CDR3 consists of 15 residues. CDR3 in amino acids: CASSQGQGANYGYTF. The DNA of the CDR3 is TGTGCCAGCAGCCAGGGACAGGGGGCCAACTATGGCTACACCTTC.

The chain employs TRBV4-1 and TRBJ1-1; D unclear. Germline V gene lookup returns CDR1 MGHRA and CDR2 YSYEKL. Trimming stripped 0 bases from V and 6 bases from J, with 11 bases between. This CDR3 has 14 amino acids. In DNA, the CDR3 is TGCGCCAGCAGCCAAGAGGGCGTTAGGGCTGAAGCTTTCTTT. Translation: CASSQEGVRAEAFF.

V usage is TRBV6-5 and J usage is TRBJ2-7; D not resolved. V lost 6 bases to trimming and J lost 2 bases, with 5 bases between them. This CDR3 comprises 11 residues. Germline V gene lookup returns CDR1 MNHEY and CDR2 SVGAGI. In DNA form, the CDR3 reads TGTGCCAGCAGATTCACCTACGAGCAGTACTTC. Translating gives CASRFTYEQYF.

The chain combines TRBV2 with TRBJ1-4; 7 nucleotides align to TRBD1. CDR3 length equals 16 residues. The ends lost 7 bases at V and 11 bases at J; junction bases unmatched: 19. Looked up from germline, CDR1 is SNHLY and CDR2 is FYNNEI. This CDR3 is CASTLLSGQFSEKLFF. CDR3 DNA: TGTGCCAGCACCCTCCTATCGGGACAGTTTTCGGAGAAACTGTTTTTT.

Here the CDR3 reads CASSKDLGTEAFF. For the CDR3, the DNA is TGCGCCAGCAGCAAGGACCTGGGGACTGAAGCTTTCTTT. V usage is TRBV5-1 and J usage is TRBJ1-1; D remains unclear. Germline CDR1 SGHRS, CDR2 YFSETQ. The length of the CDR3 is 13 residues. Trimming removed 4 bases at V and 5 bases at J, with 12 bases between.

In this sample, this clone turned up a few times. The chain uses TRBV6-2 or TRBV6-3 and TRBJ1-5; D gene uncertain. The length of the CDR3 is 13 residues. Germline CDR1 is MNHEY and CDR2 is SVGEGT. The germline V and J ends were trimmed by 6 bases and 3 bases, with 9 bases remaining between them. The CDR3 DNA reads TGTGCCAGCAGCCCAAGGGACAATCAGCCCCAGCATTTT. It is translated as CASSPRDNQPQHF.

The chain employs TRBV19 and TRBJ2-7, with 10 bases aligning to TRBD1. The CDR3 has 15 amino acids. The V and J ends lost 4 bases and 2 bases, in that order; junction bases with no gene match: 5. Germline V CDR1 and CDR2: LNHDA, SQIVND (reference sequence). CDR3 nucleotides: TGTGCCAGTAGTACAACCGGGACAGGGGCCTACGAGCAGTACTTC. This codes for CASSTTGTGAYEQYF.

The CDR3 DNA is TGTGCCAGCAGCTTATCGGTAGCCAAAAACATTCAGTACTTC. It encodes CASSLSVAKNIQYF. J is TRBJ2-4 and V is TRBV7-2; D is undetermined. The CDR3 length is 14 residues. The V gene's germline CDR1 is SGHTA and CDR2 FQGNSA. The germline V and J ends were trimmed by 2 bases and 0 bases, with 5 bases remaining between them.

This clone was found once. V usage is TRBV13 and J usage is TRBJ1-6, with D possibly matching TRBD1 (5 bases). V gave up 6 bases and J gave up 7 bases, with 13 bases separating them. The germline gives CDR1 PRHDT, CDR2 FYEKMQ (reference sequence). The CDR3 contains 14 residues. The CDR3 DNA sequence: TGTGCCAGCAGGTTCCGGGACGGCAATTCACCCCTCCACTTT. Encoded protein: CASRFRDGNSPLHF.

The rearrangement joins TRBV6-1 to TRBJ2-7, with D unclear. V lost 3 bases, J lost 4 bases, and 10 bases lay in between. The CDR3 sequence is 13 residues long. Germline-derived CDR1 and CDR2 are MNHNS and SASEGT. The CDR3 is CASSDVKRYEQYF. CDR3 sequence (DNA): TGTGCCAGCAGTGATGTCAAGAGGTACGAGCAGTACTTC.

V is TRBV21-1 and J is TRBJ1-1; TRBD1 reflects the table's D call only, with no check against the DNA. TRBV21-1 is noted as a pseudogene. The CDR3 is made up of 15 amino acids. DNA of the CDR3: TGTGCCAGCAGGGACAGGGGGCAAGAGAGGACTGAAGCTTTCTTT. Translated: CASRDRGQERTEAFF.

This clone was counted once. The rearrangement joins TRBV18 to TRBJ2-7; 7 bases align to TRBD2. The CDR3 spans 15 residues. The V segment lost 2 bases and the J segment 3 bases; nucleotides outside the gene matches: 7. Germline V CDR1 and CDR2: KGHSH, LQKENI. CDR3 in DNA: TGTGCCAGCTCACCAGGTCCCAGCGGGGACTACGAGCAGTACTTC. Translated: CASSPGPSGDYEQYF.

This clone was counted a few times. The J gene is TRBJ2-5, the V gene TRBV2; tentatively, D is TRBD1 or TRBD2 (6 bases each). Germline loops: CDR1 SNHLY, CDR2 FYNNEI. Trimming took 5 bases from V and 4 from J, leaving 17 bases between them. The CDR3 runs 15 residues. The CDR3 DNA is TGTGCCAGCAGTAGGAGGGGGGCCGAGGGAGAGACCCAGTACTTC. Translated, it gives CASSRRGAEGETQYF.

V and J are TRBV27 and TRBJ2-7, with 10 bases aligning to TRBD2. Germline values: CDR1 MNHEY, CDR2 SMNVEV (reference sequence). V shed 2 bases and J 4 bases; nucleotides not matched to a gene: 5. CDR3 size: 15 residues. CDR3 sequence reads: CASSLIGTSVYEQYF. CDR3 DNA sequence: TGTGCCAGCAGTTTAATCGGGACTAGCGTTTACGAGCAGTACTTC.

A single count supports this clone. The chain joins TRBV7-2 to TRBJ2-1; D is ambiguous. Per germline, CDR1 SGHTA and CDR2 FQGNSA. V was cut by 3 bases and J by 5 bases, with 8 bases left in between. This CDR3 has 13 amino acids. The CDR3 sequence: CASSLVRNNEQFF. The CDR3 DNA reads as TGTGCCAGCAGCTTGGTGAGGAACAATGAGCAGTTCTTC.